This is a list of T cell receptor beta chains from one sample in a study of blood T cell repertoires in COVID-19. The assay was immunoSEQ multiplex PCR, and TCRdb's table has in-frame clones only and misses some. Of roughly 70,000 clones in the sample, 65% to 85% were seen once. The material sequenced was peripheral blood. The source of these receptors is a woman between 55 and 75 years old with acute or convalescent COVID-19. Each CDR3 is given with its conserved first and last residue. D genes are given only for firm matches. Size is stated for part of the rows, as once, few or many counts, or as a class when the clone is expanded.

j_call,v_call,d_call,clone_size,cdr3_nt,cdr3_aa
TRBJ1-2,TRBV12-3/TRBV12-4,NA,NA,TGTGCCAGCAAATCGGGGGGCTATGGCTACACCTTC,CASKSGGYGYTF
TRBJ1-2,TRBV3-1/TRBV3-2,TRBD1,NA,TGTGCCAGCAGGCCGGGACAGATAAACTATGGCTACACCTTC,CASRPGQINYGYTF
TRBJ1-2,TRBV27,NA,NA,TGTGCCAGCAGTTTAAACTCTAACTATGGCTACACCTTC,CASSLNSNYGYTF
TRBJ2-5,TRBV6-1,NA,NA,TGTGCCAGCAGTGACAGATTTCAAGAGACCCAGTACTTC,CASSDRFQETQYF
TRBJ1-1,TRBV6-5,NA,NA,TGTGCCAGCAGTTACTCTGGGGGGGGCTCAAGTGGTGAAGCTTTCTTT,CASSYSGGGSSGEAFF
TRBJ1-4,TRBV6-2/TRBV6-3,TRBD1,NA,TGTGCCAGCAGCGACAGGGGAGTTCAAGAAAAACTGTTTTTT,CASSDRGVQEKLFF
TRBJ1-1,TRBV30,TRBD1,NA,TGTGCCTGGACCCGGGACAGGGGAGCTGAAGCTTTCTTT,CAWTRDRGAEAFF
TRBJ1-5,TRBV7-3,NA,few,TGTGCCAGCAGCCTGGATGCGGGTCAGCCCCAGCATTTT,CASSLDAGQPQHF
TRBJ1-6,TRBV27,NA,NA,TGTGCCAGCGCAACCGGGGGGCGGATTAATTCACCCCTCCACTTT,CASATGGRINSPLHF
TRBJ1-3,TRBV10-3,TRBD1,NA,TGTGCCATCAGTGATACAGGGGCGGCTGGAAACACCATATATTTT,CAISDTGAAGNTIYF
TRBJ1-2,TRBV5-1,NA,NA,TGCGCCAGCAGCTTGGATCCGGGATCCTCGAGAAACTATGGCTACACCTTC,CASSLDPGSSRNYGYTF
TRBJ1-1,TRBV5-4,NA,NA,TGTGCCAGCAGCCCGATGGCCCGGAGAGGAGGGACTGAAGCTTTCTTT,CASSPMARRGGTEAFF
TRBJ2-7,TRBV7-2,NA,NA,TGTGCCAGCAGCTTAGTCCTGGGCAAAGAGCAGTACTTC,CASSLVLGKEQYF
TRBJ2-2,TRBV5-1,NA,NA,TGCGCCAGCAGCCCTCGGACGGATATCGGGGGTCTGTTTTTT,CASSPRTDIGGLFF
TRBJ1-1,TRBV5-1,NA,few,TGCGCCAGCAGCTCCTTTATGGCTTCGAACACTGAAGCTTTCTTT,CASSSFMASNTEAFF
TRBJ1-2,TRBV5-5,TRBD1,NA,TGTGCCAGCAGCGCCTTCGACAGGGGGTCGGGTGGCTACACCTTC,CASSAFDRGSGGYTF
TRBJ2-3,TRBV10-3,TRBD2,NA,TGTGCCACCGCTAGCGGGGGGGCCCAAGATACGCAGTATTTT,CATASGGAQDTQYF
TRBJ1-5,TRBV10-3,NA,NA,TGTGCCTCGGTCGGGGGGCGCAATCAGCCCCAGCATTTT,CASVGGRNQPQHF
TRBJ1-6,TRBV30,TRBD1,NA,TGTGCCTGGAACCGGGACAGTAACTATAATTCACCCCTCCACTTT,CAWNRDSNYNSPLHF
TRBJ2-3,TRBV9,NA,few,TGTGCCAGCAGCGCTACAGGGCACACGCAGTATTTT,CASSATGHTQYF
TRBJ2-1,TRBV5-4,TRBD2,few,TGTGCCAGCAGCTCCGTCGGGACTACGGGGAATGAGCAGTTCTTC,CASSSVGTTGNEQFF
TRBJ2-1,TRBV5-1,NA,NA,TGCGCCAGCAGCTTCCCACAGGGAAACTACAATGAGCAGTTCTTC,CASSFPQGNYNEQFF
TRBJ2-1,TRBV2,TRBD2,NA,TGTGCCAGCAGTGAAGGACTAGCGGGGGCGCAGCAGTTCTTC,CASSEGLAGAQQFF
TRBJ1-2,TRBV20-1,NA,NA,TGCAGTGCTAGTGGCGGCCCGGAGCATGGCTACACCTTC,CSASGGPEHGYTF
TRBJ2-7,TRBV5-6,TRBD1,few,TGTGCCAGCAGCTTGGGCACCGGGACAGGCGTGGACGAGCAGTACTTC,CASSLGTGTGVDEQYF
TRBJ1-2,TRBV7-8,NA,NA,TGTGCCAGCAGTTTAGGGACTTCAGCTGGCTACACCTTC,CASSLGTSAGYTF
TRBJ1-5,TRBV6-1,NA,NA,TGTGCCAGCAGTGAAGTCGGCGGCACTACCAATCAGCCCCAGCATTTT,CASSEVGGTTNQPQHF
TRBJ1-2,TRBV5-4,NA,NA,TGTGCCAGCAGCTTGGCCGGAGGGACGGTCTATGGCTACACCTTC,CASSLAGGTVYGYTF
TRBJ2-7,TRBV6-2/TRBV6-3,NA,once,TGTGCCAGCAGTACCCCATTGGCCCGGCAGTACTTC,CASSTPLARQYF
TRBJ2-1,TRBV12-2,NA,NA,TGTGCAAGTCGCCCCCCGCCCGGACACAACAACAATGAGCAGTTCTTC,CASRPPPGHNNNEQFF
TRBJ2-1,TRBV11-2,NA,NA,TGTGCCAGCACCCCCGGCGACAGCTCCTACAATGAGCAGTTCTTC,CASTPGDSSYNEQFF
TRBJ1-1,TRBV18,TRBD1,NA,TGTGCCAGCTCACCACCGGGCAGGGGGCACACTGAAGCTTTCTTT,CASSPPGRGHTEAFF
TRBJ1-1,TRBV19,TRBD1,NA,TGTGCCAGTAGTCTACTACAGGGGGCAGCTTTCTTT,CASSLLQGAAFF
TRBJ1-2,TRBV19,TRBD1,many,TGTGCCAGTAGTATAGGGGGGACAGGGAACTATGGCTACACCTTC,CASSIGGTGNYGYTF
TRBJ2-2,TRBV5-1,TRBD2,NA,TGCGCCAGCAGCTTGAAGCTAGCGGGGGGCGCGAACACCGGGGAGCTGTTTTTT,CASSLKLAGGANTGELFF